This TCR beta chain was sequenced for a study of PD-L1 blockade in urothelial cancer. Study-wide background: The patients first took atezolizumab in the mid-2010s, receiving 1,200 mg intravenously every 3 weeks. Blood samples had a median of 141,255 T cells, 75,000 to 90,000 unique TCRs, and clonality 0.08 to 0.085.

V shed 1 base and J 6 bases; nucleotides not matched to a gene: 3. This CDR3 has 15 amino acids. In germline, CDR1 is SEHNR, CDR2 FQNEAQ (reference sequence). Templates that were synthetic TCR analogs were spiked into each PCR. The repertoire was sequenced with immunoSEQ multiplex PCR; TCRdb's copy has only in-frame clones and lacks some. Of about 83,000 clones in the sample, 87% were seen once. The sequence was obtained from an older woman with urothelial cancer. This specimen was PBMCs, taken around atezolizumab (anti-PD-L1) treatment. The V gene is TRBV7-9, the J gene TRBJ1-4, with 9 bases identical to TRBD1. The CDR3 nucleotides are TGTGCCAGCAGCTTAGACGGGACAGGGTATGAAAAACTGTTTTTT. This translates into CASSLDGTGYEKLFF.